The source of this T cell receptor (beta chain) is a study of cytomegalovirus exposure and HLA in healthy donors. Points from the study as a whole: Differences between HLA loci emerged in a later analysis of TCR association rates, with DRB1 most and HLA-C fewest. Diagnosis of cytomegalovirus status made by the classifier reportedly showed high specificity and sensitivity.

Germline CDR1 reads MNHEY; CDR2 reads SVGAGI. This CDR3 is 14 amino acids long. After removal of 7 bases from V and 0 bases from J, the junction contained 4 bases not matched to a gene. 13 Jbeta primers and 60 Vbeta primers were used for the PCR. Profiling relied on immunoSEQ multiplex PCR, and the TCRdb table lists in-frame clones only, not all of them. The sample holds over 100,000 clones, roughly 70% seen once. About this clone itself: Its target is unknown.

Healthy bone marrow donors made up the cohort. This chain joins TRBV6-5 and TRBJ2-5, with 8 positions matching TRBD2. Specimen: PBMCs. The source of this sequence is a man aged 35 to 55 in good health and CMV-seropositive. The CDR3 region has the DNA TGTGCCAGCATCGGGGGGGATAACCAAGAGACCCAGTACTTC. It specifies CASIGGDNQETQYF.